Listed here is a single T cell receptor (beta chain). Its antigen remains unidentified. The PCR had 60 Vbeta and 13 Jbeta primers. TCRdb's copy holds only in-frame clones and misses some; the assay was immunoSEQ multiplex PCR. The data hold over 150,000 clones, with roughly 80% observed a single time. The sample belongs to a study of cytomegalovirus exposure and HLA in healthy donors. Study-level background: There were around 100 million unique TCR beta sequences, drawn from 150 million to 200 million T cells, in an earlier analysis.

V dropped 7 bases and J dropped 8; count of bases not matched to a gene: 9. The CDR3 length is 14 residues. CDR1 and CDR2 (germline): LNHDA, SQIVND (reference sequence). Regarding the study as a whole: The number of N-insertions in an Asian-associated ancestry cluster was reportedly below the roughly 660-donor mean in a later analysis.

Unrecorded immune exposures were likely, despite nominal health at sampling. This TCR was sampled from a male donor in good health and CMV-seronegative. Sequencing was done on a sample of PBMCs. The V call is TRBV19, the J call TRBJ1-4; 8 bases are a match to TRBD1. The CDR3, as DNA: TGTGCCAGTACCAACCAGGGGGCGCGGGAAAAACTGTTTTTT. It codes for CASTNQGAREKLFF.